This is a list of T cell receptor beta chains from one sample in a study of shared T cell receptors in the human thymus. Produced via immunoSEQ multiplex PCR; TCRdb's table is partial and in-frame only. The table has about 660,000 clones, around 87% seen once. Another study also made use of these data, one on human thymus T cells.

The sequencing sample was made of thymocytes. The receptors were sampled from a boy under two years old with a congenital heart defect. Each CDR3 is given with its conserved first and last residue. Each record gives: V gene, J gene, clone size, D gene, CDR3 DNA, CDR3 protein. A D gene is named only where the DNA matches it firmly. Expanded clones are given a class, and other clones once, few, many or no size at all.

V: TRBV4-1
J: TRBJ2-7
size: once
D: -
DNA: TGCGCCAGCAGCCAAGATTGGAAGGACTCTCCCACCTACGAGCAGTACTTC
CDR3: CASSQDWKDSPTYEQYF

V: TRBV15
J: TRBJ2-7
size: -
D: -
DNA: TGTGCCACCAGCAGAGGTGGACAGATGTACGAGCAGTACTTC
CDR3: CATSRGGQMYEQYF

V: TRBV6-4
J: TRBJ1-2
size: -
D: -
DNA: TGTGCCAGCGCTCGAGGACAGCAAGACTATGGCTACACCTTC
CDR3: CASARGQQDYGYTF

V: TRBV7-9
J: TRBJ2-2
size: once
D: TRBD2
DNA: TGTGCCAGCAGCTTAGGGCTAGCGGGAGCGGGGGAGCTGTTTTTT
CDR3: CASSLGLAGAGELFF

V: TRBV6-6
J: TRBJ1-2
size: -
D: -
DNA: TGCGCCAGCAGTCCCCAACAGCTCTCCTGGTACGGCTACACCTTC
CDR3: CASSPQQLSWYGYTF

V: TRBV13
J: TRBJ2-7
size: -
D: TRBD2
DNA: TGTGCCAGCAGCTTAGCCGCGGGGGGGATGAGACAGGAGCTCTCCTACGAGCAGTACTTC
CDR3: CASSLAAGGMRQELSYEQYF

V: TRBV6-6
J: TRBJ2-7
size: -
D: TRBD2
DNA: TGTGCCACCACCGGTGGAGCGGGAGTTGGTTACGAGCAGTACTTC
CDR3: CATTGGAGVGYEQYF

V: TRBV2
J: TRBJ1-5
size: -
D: -
DNA: TGTGCCAGCAGTGAATTGTGGCCGCCGCCCCAGCATTTT
CDR3: CASSELWPPPQHF

V: TRBV27
J: TRBJ1-5
size: -
D: -
DNA: TGTGCCAGCAGTCTGCGACACGGCAATCAGCCCCAGCATTTT
CDR3: CASSLRHGNQPQHF

V: TRBV5-6
J: TRBJ2-7
size: -
D: -
DNA: TGTGCCAGCAGCTTGGGCGGGCCCAGCTCCTACGAGCAGTACTTC
CDR3: CASSLGGPSSYEQYF

V: TRBV6-1
J: TRBJ2-7
size: -
D: TRBD2
DNA: TGTGCCAGCAGTGAAGGACTAGCGGGAGGGCCCTCCTCCTACGAGCAGTACTTC
CDR3: CASSEGLAGGPSSYEQYF

V: TRBV5-6
J: TRBJ2-5
size: -
D: -
DNA: TGTGCCAGCAGCTTGGTGCAGGGAGGTGGAGAGACCCAGTACTTC
CDR3: CASSLVQGGGETQYF

V: TRBV7-9
J: TRBJ2-5
size: -
D: TRBD2
DNA: TGTGCCAGCAGCCGGGGGGGGGAGACCCAGTACTTC
CDR3: CASSRGGETQYF

V: TRBV29-1
J: TRBJ2-1
size: -
D: TRBD2
DNA: TGCAGCGTTGAAGAAGGTAGTGGGCGGGAGAGGGCCTACAATGAGCAGTTCTTC
CDR3: CSVEEGSGRERAYNEQFF

V: TRBV14
J: TRBJ2-1
size: -
D: TRBD2
DNA: TGTGCCAGCAGCCAAGATCGGACTAGCAGTCGCAATGAGCAGTTCTTC
CDR3: CASSQDRTSSRNEQFF

V: TRBV4-1
J: TRBJ2-3
size: -
D: -
DNA: TGCGCCAGCAGCCAATTCTCGAAAGAGCACACAGATACGCAGTATTTT
CDR3: CASSQFSKEHTDTQYF

V: TRBV19
J: TRBJ1-1
size: -
D: TRBD1
DNA: TGTGCCAGTAGACCAACCGGGACAGTGAACACTGAAGCTTTCTTT
CDR3: CASRPTGTVNTEAFF

V: TRBV4-3
J: TRBJ2-1
size: once
D: -
DNA: TGCGCCAGCAGCCAAGGACGGCGACCAAGCGGACAGCAGTTCTTC
CDR3: CASSQGRRPSGQQFF

V: TRBV7-6
J: TRBJ1-2
size: -
D: -
DNA: TGTGCCAGCAGCCCGAGTGGGGGGAAACGCTATGGCTACACCTTC
CDR3: CASSPSGGKRYGYTF

V: TRBV13
J: TRBJ1-5
size: -
D: -
DNA: TGTGCCAGCAGCACCCGCGGGAAGGACCAGCCCCAGCATTTT
CDR3: CASSTRGKDQPQHF